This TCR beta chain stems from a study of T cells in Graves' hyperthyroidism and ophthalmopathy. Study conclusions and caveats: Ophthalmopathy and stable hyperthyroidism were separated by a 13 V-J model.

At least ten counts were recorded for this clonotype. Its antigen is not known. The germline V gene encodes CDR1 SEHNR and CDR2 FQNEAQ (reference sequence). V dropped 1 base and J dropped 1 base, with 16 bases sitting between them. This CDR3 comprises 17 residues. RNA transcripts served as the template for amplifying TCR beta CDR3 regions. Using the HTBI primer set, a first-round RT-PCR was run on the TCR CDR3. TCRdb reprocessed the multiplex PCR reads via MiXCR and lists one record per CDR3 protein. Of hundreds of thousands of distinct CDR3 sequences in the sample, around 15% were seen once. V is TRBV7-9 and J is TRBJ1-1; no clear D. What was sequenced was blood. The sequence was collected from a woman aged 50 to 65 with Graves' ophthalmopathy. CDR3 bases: TGTGCCAGCAGCTTAGTCCCACAGCCTAATTCGAACACTGAAGCTTTCTTT. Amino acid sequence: CASSLVPQPNSNTEAFF.